The 20 T cell receptor beta chains given below trace back to one sample, sequenced in a study of technical replicates of blood from several donors. This table comes from immunoSEQ multiplex PCR, and its TCRdb copy is limited to in-frame clones, with some not included. Here the sample spans around 93,000 clones, just under 95% being singletons. Source material: T cells isolated from PBMCs. These receptors came from a human donor in good health.

The chain carries TRBV30 and TRBJ2-7, with 9 bases identical to TRBD2. J lost 0 bases, V lost 4 bases, and 7 bases had no gene match. Germline values: CDR1 GTSNPN, CDR2 SVGIG (reference sequence). CDR3 size: 15 residues. CDR3 DNA: TGTGCCTGGAATCAAGCGGGAGGACCCTCCTACGAGCAGTACTTC. Translation: CAWNQAGGPSYEQYF.

This chain joins TRBV10-3 and TRBJ2-1; a possible D gene is TRBD2 (7 bases). Trimming removed 3 bases from V and 8 bases from J, with 17 bases in between. This CDR3 is 15 amino acids long. CDR1 and CDR2 from the germline V gene are ENHRY and SYGVKD. CDR3 nucleotide sequence: TGTGCCATCAGTGAACCAGGGGCAGGGAGGGATGAGCAGTTCTTC. Its protein is CAISEPGAGRDEQFF.

The DNA for the CDR3 is TGTGCCTGGATATGGGGCCCTAGCACAGATACGCAGTATTTT. Translated, it gives CAWIWGPSTDTQYF. The chain has TRBV30 and TRBJ2-3, with D maybe TRBD1 (5 bases). CDR3 size: 14 residues. Germline CDR1 and CDR2: GTSNPN and SVGIG (reference sequence). The V gene lost 4 bases and the J gene lost 0 bases, with 11 bases spanning the gap.

The chain carries TRBV7-8 and TRBJ1-5, with no clear D. CDR3 size: 15 residues. Deletions cut 5 bases from V and 3 bases from J, with 14 bases between. Germline CDR1 is SGHVS and CDR2 is FQNEAQ. The CDR3 loop is CASSSTTSPNQPQHF. The CDR3 DNA reads as TGTGCCAGCAGCAGCACGACATCCCCCAATCAGCCCCAGCATTTT.

V gene TRBV4-3 combines with J gene TRBJ2-1; D call uncertain. Trimming removed 1 base from V and 9 bases from J, with 16 bases in between. This CDR3 is 15 amino acids long. The germline V gene has CDR1 LGHNA and CDR2 YSLEER. CDR3 sequence reads: CASSQVEAVRPEQFF. CDR3 nucleotide sequence: TGCGCCAGCAGCCAAGTCGAGGCAGTGCGACCTGAGCAGTTCTTC.

The rearrangement uses TRBV4-1 and TRBJ2-7; D may be TRBD1 (6 bases). The V end lost 2 bases, the J end lost 5 bases, and 19 bases lay between the germline ends. The CDR3 covers 16 residues. Germline values: CDR1 MGHRA, CDR2 YSYEKL. CDR3 residues: CASSQQPGHPTDEQYF. The CDR3 bases are TGCGCCAGCAGCCAACAACCGGGACACCCAACGGACGAGCAGTACTTC.

The chain links TRBV13 to TRBJ2-1; perhaps TRBD2 as D (6 bases). Looked up from germline, CDR1 is PRHDT and CDR2 is FYEKMQ (reference sequence). This CDR3 contains 14 residues. V lost 5 bases, J lost 4 bases, and 12 bases lay in between. This chain's CDR3 is CASSGGALYNEQFF. In DNA form, the CDR3 reads TGTGCCAGCAGCGGCGGGGCGCTTTACAATGAGCAGTTCTTC.

This chain links TRBV25-1 with TRBJ1-4; 8 nucleotides align to TRBD1. V gave up 6 bases and J gave up 3 bases; unmatched junction bases: 0. This CDR3 contains 13 residues. Per germline, CDR1 MGHDK and CDR2 SYGVNS. The CDR3 protein is CASRQGANEKLFF. Written as DNA, the CDR3 is TGTGCCAGCAGACAGGGGGCTAATGAAAAACTGTTTTTT.

The chain is built from TRBV19 and TRBJ2-7; 9 nucleotides line up with TRBD1. Germline V gene lookup returns CDR1 LNHDA and CDR2 SQIVND (reference sequence). The V segment lost 6 bases and the J segment 7 bases; nucleotides outside the gene matches: 10. There are 14 residues in the CDR3. For the CDR3, the DNA is TGTGCCAGTAGGACAGGGGGAACCCTAGGGGAGCAGTACTTC. It codes for CASRTGGTLGEQYF.

This clone was detected only once. The V call is TRBV9, the J call TRBJ2-3, with TRBD2 identical over 11 bases. The V gene's germline CDR1 is SGDLS and CDR2 YYNGEE. The CDR3 is 16 residues long. Unmatched junction bases numbered 2, after V lost 1 base and J lost 1 base. DNA of the CDR3: TGTGCCAGCAGCGTACCACTAGCGGGAGGCACAGATACGCAGTATTTT. Translating it yields CASSVPLAGGTDTQYF.

V gene TRBV6-5 combines with J gene TRBJ2-1; weak D call: TRBD2 (6 bases). Germline CDR1 MNHEY, CDR2 SVGAGI. This CDR3 has 14 residues. Trimming cost V 8 bases and J 3 bases, with 14 bases left between them. The CDR3: CASFSGAYYNEQFF. The CDR3 DNA is TGTGCCAGCTTTAGCGGAGCCTACTACAATGAGCAGTTCTTC.

The chain has TRBV27 and TRBJ2-7; a possible D gene is TRBD2 (6 bases). In germline, CDR1 is MNHEY, CDR2 SMNVEV (reference sequence). V lost 2 bases and J 2 bases, leaving 25 bases between the germline ends. CDR3 length: 19 amino acids. CDR3 amino acids: CASSLLYIPEDYRPYEQYF. The CDR3 DNA is TGTGCCAGCAGTTTACTCTATATCCCCGAGGACTACAGGCCCTACGAGCAGTACTTC.

This clone was counted only a few times. The chain carries TRBV7-9 and TRBJ2-1; TRBD2 agrees at 11 bases. Germline CDR1 reads SEHNR; CDR2 reads FQNEAQ (reference sequence). The trim removed 3 bases at V and 8 bases at J, leaving 3 bases unmatched. The CDR3 contains 14 residues. Here the CDR3 reads CASSFGTSGDEQFF. For the CDR3, the DNA is TGTGCCAGCAGCTTTGGGACTAGCGGCGATGAGCAGTTCTTC. Using reference TRBV7-9 and TRBJ2-1 for the parts outside the CDR3, the full variable domain is DTGVSQNPRHKITKRGQNVTFRCDPISEHNRLYWYRQTLGQGPEFLTYFQNEAQLEKSRLLSDRFSAERPKGSFSTLEIQRTEQGDSAMYLCASSFGTSGDEQFFGPGTRLTVL.

The chain joins TRBV2 to TRBJ2-3, with D tentatively TRBD2 (5 bases). V lost 8 bases and J 0 bases, leaving 12 bases between the germline ends. CDR1 is SNHLY, CDR2 FYNNEI, per germline. The CDR3 runs 14 residues. For the CDR3, the DNA is TGTGCCAGCTTAGAAGCGGTTAGCACAGATACGCAGTATTTT. Its protein product is CASLEAVSTDTQYF.

The rearrangement joins TRBV6-6 to TRBJ2-7, with TRBD1 matching 8 bases. The CDR3 spans 13 residues. With V trimmed by 5 bases and J by 2 bases, 2 bases remained unmatched. Germline CDR1 MNHNY, CDR2 SVGAGI (reference sequence). The CDR3 nucleotides are TGTGCCAGCAGTGGGACAGGACCCTACGAGCAGTACTTC. Translating it yields CASSGTGPYEQYF.

The chain is built from TRBV14 and TRBJ2-3, with 9 nucleotides matching TRBD1. The CDR3 totals 18 residues. V shed 2 bases, J shed 2 bases, and the junction held 11 bases outside the gene matches. Germline V gene lookup returns CDR1 SGHDN and CDR2 FVKESK. As DNA, the CDR3 is TGTGCCAGCAGCCAATTTTGGGACAGGGAAGTCCCCACAGATACGCAGTATTTT. The encoded protein is CASSQFWDREVPTDTQYF.

This clone was detected only once. V usage is TRBV5-6 and J usage is TRBJ1-1; 8 nucleotides match TRBD1. CDR1 and CDR2 (germline): SGHDT, YYEEEE. The CDR3 consists of 15 residues. V lost 4 bases to trimming and J lost 4 bases; unmatched junction nucleotides: 9. The CDR3 DNA is TGTGCCAGCAGCGCACAGACAGGGGCGGGCACTGAAGCTTTCTTT. Protein product: CASSAQTGAGTEAFF.

As for this clone: The same CDR3 arises from other DNA sequences in this sample as well. The V and J genes are TRBV9 and TRBJ2-7, with D maybe TRBD1 (6 bases). This CDR3 is 14 amino acids long. Germline V lookup: CDR1 SGDLS, CDR2 YYNGEE. Deletions cut 2 bases from V and 0 bases from J, with 9 bases between. The CDR3 region has the DNA TGTGCCAGCAGCGTTGGACAGTCCTCCTACGAGCAGTACTTC. This encodes CASSVGQSSYEQYF. The full variable domain, in which reference TRBV9 and TRBJ2-7 provide the parts outside the CDR3, is DSGVTQTPKHLITATGQRVTLRCSPRSGDLSVYWYQQSLDQGLQFLIQYYNGEERAKGNILERFSAQQFPDLHSELNLSSLELGDSALYFCASSVGQSSYEQYFGPGTRLTVT.

The chain joins TRBV6-5 to TRBJ2-3, with D possibly matching TRBD2 (5 bases). Germline V gives CDR1 MNHEY, CDR2 SVGAGI. Between the trimmed V and J ends, which lost 5 bases and 3 bases, there was a span of 15 bases. The CDR3 contains 15 residues. In DNA, the CDR3 is TGTGCCAGCAGTCTAGGCCCTTCGGGAACAGATACGCAGTATTTT. Its translation is CASSLGPSGTDTQYF.

V usage is TRBV19 and J usage is TRBJ2-7; perhaps TRBD1 as D (6 bases). This CDR3 has 13 residues. Trimming removed 6 bases from V and 3 bases from J, with 12 bases in between. Germline CDR1 is LNHDA and CDR2 is SQIVND (reference sequence). CDR3 region: CASSQGSGYEQYF. CDR3 nucleotides: TGTGCCAGTAGCCAGGGGTCCGGCTACGAGCAGTACTTC.